The next 5 T cell receptor beta chains were all read from a single sample in a study of spatial heterogeneity in lung cancer. Findings and limits, study-wide: The number of expanded tumor alpha and beta chains correlated with mutation number.

For these TCRs, the target antigens are not known. This sample's time point: sample taken at primary tumor resection. TCRdb re-derived calls from the 5' RACE reads in MiXCR, one entry per CDR3 protein. The table has about 3,700 distinct CDR3 sequences, around 24% seen once. The sequenced sample was lung tumor tissue, obtained at surgery. These receptors all stem from a male donor with early-stage non-small cell lung cancer.

This clonotype is judged medium-sized. For a library built for alpha chains, this beta chain is a stray read; little rests on its size. The rearrangement uses TRBV7-6 and TRBJ1-1; 8 bases line up with TRBD1. CDR1 is SGHVS, CDR2 FNYEAQ, per germline. The ends lost 2 bases at V and 1 base at J; junction bases unmatched: 0. The CDR3 loop spans 14 amino acids. CDR3 residues: CASSLQGANTEAFF. The CDR3 DNA reads as TGTGCCAGCAGCTTACAGGGGGCGAACACTGAAGCTTTCTTT. Complete variable domain (other parts from reference TRBV7-6 and TRBJ1-1): GAGVSQSPRYKVTKRGQDVALRCDPISGHVSLYWYRQALGQGPEFLTYFNYEAQQDKSGLPNDRFSAERPEGSISTLTIQRTEQRDSAMYRCASSLQGANTEAFFGQGTRLTVV.

This clonotype was counted ten times or more. Because the library targeted alpha chains, this beta chain is an off-target read whose size means little. The chain has TRBV12-5 and TRBJ1-1; D is ambiguous. Trimming shortened V by 7 bases and J by 2 bases, and 11 bases separated the two germline ends. CDR3 length equals 13 residues. Per the germline V gene, CDR1 is LGHNT and CDR2 is FRNRAP. The CDR3 bases are TGTGCTAGTGACCGAGACGGAAACACTGAAGCTTTCTTT. This translates into CASDRDGNTEAFF.

Remarks on this clonotype: Since it is a stray read in a library aimed at alpha chains, this beta chain has a size that is not meaningful. This rearrangement joins TRBV25-1 to TRBJ2-2, with D maybe TRBD2 (6 bases). The CDR3 covers 15 residues. CDR1 and CDR2 from the germline V gene are MGHDK and SYGVNS. The V gene lost 4 bases and the J gene lost 2 bases, with 11 bases spanning the gap. For the CDR3, the DNA is TGTGCCAGCAGTGCCGTGGGAGGAAACACCGGGGAGCTGTTTTTT. Protein sequence: CASSAVGGNTGELFF.

By share, this clonotype ranks as medium-sized. Since the library was made to target alpha chains, this beta chain is a stray read and its abundance is not meaningful. The rearrangement joins TRBV30 to TRBJ2-1; D possibly corresponds to TRBD1 (5 bases). CDR1 GTSNPN and CDR2 SVGIG come from the germline V gene (reference sequence). V was pared by 4 bases and J by 9 bases, with 10 bases between. CDR3 length: 11 residues. This CDR3 reads CAWTRVGEQFF. The CDR3 DNA reads TGTGCCTGGACCAGGGTCGGTGAGCAGTTCTTC.

This clonotype was recorded at least ten times. This beta chain was picked up by a library intended for alpha chains and is off target, so its count carries little meaning. This sequence joins TRBV20-1 and TRBJ1-2, with 7 bases aligning to TRBD1. Trimming took 5 bases from V and 10 from J; bases not matched to a gene: 4. This CDR3 spans 10 amino acids. Germline V gene sequence: CDR1 DFQATT, CDR2 SNEGSKA (reference sequence). The CDR3 DNA reads as TGCAGTGCTGGGACAGACCTCTACACCTTC. This sequence encodes CSAGTDLYTF.